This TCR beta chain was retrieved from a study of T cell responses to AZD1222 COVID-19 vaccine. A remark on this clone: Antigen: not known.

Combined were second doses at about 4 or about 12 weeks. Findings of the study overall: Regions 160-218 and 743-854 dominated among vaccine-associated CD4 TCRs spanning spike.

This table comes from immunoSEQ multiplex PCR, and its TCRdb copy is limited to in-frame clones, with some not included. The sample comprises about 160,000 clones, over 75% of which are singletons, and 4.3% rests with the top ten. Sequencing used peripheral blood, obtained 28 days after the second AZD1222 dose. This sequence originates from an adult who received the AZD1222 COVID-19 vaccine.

CDR3 coding DNA: TGTGCCAGCAGCTTACTCGCTAGGACGCACCAGGACTACGAGCAGTACTTC. Its protein product is CASSLLARTHQDYEQYF. The chain uses TRBV7-7 and TRBJ2-7; no clear D. The germline V gene encodes CDR1 SSHAT and CDR2 FNYEAQ (reference sequence). V lost 2 bases, J lost 3 bases, and 20 bases lay in between. The CDR3 extends over 17 amino acids.